This section outlines one T cell receptor beta chain sequence together with its context. This clonotype was picked up many times. What antigen it recognizes has not been identified. Qualities for individual bases were not recorded, and no much larger clone is one base off. Library preparation employed 5' RACE. The instrument given in TCRdb is Illumina HiSeq 2000. A universal primer binding site was added through template switching, and the final cDNA carried a unique molecular identifier so that TCR cDNA molecules could be counted accurately. First-strand cDNA for TCR alpha and beta chains was synthesized from specific primers in the conserved constant-segment region. To control for contamination, each cDNA library was double barcoded with a SMART-Mk sample barcode plus Illumina barcodes. TruSeq adapter sequences along with Illumina sample barcodes were introduced in two successive PCR steps. The Illumina HiSeq platform was used with custom primers to sequence TCR alpha and beta cDNA libraries. The original methods were these. Raw reads were processed with MiGEC to extract unique molecular identifiers, and MiXCR was used to determine CDR3 positions. For each individual, recombination models were inferred using an EM algorithm with the repgenHMM and IGoR tools. Shared clonotypes were analyzed with the tcR package in R, and sharing was normalized by the product of cloneset sizes. To study raw recombination free of thymic and clonal selection effects, out-of-frame nonproductive sequences were analyzed. TCRdb trimmed public reads at Q25 via fastp, called clones via MiXCR and kept in-frame beta chains. Each entry is one CDR3 protein sequence, shown with its most common DNA and genes. These V and J calls derive from TCRdb rather than the authors' analysis. The sample table lists about 280,000 distinct CDR3 sequences, about 8% of them with a count of one. The ten largest clones capture approximately 2.1% of the sample.

These data originate in a study of identical twins (dated by TCRdb to the mid-2010s). Notes on the research overall: To test whether fetal clonotypes persist, the study used deep sequencing on TCR alpha and beta repertoires from monozygotic twins, unrelated adults of various ages, and cord blood. To rule out contamination, replicate twin experiments were performed at different times with different library preparation protocols.

What the research found in general, with its limitations: Fewer insertions were carried by abundant cord blood beta clonotypes, a similar but weaker trend appeared in young adult naive repertoires, and no such trend appeared in memory repertoires. Conclusions relied on cross-sectional statistical analysis, since the same donors could not be followed over many years. A weaker excess of twin sharing was found in beta out-of-frame sequences because the signal-to-noise ratio was lowered by fewer shared sequences. Out-of-frame TCR alpha sharing in monozygotic twins was systematically underestimated by recombination models, whereas sharing between unrelated individuals was in agreement with the recombination models. Compared with coincidental sharing between unrelated individuals, an excess of low generation-probability sequences was observed among out-of-frame TCR alpha sequences shared between twins. Invariant T cells such as MAIT and iNKT could partly confound zero-insertion analyses, though diverse VJ usage argued against this for most clonotypes.

The CDR3 holds 15 amino acids from the cysteine to the phenylalanine. The kept DNA is CDR3 alone, 45 bases in frame from the first base. The junction shows trimming of 5 bases on V and 1 base on J, and the gene matches do not reach 4 bases of it. Every donor was a healthy Caucasian. The twin cohort consisted of three pairs of female monozygotic twins, all aged roughly 18 to 30 years. Miltenyi CD45RO+ enrichment and human naive T-cell isolation kits were used to isolate memory (CD45RO+) and naive T cells from PBMC. These records were also assigned to another study, of yellow fever vaccine responses in identical twins. As the second publication notes: According to the authors, the vaccine-induced T cell response in identical twins seemed to be partly convergent and partly specific to each individual. Focusing on identical twins, the study followed the T cell clones that responded to the vaccine, and did so with precision.

The sequence was obtained from a woman aged 18-35 years in good health. Sample: memory (CD45RO+) T cells sorted from blood. The sample's cell subset or site label, decoded: CD45RO+ enriched T cells. The V and J genes are TRBV12-3 or TRBV12-4 and TRBJ1-1; the junction holds 10 bases that match TRBD1. The CDR3 amino acid sequence is: CASSLTGGRNTEAFF. The base sequence is TGTGCCAGCAGTCTGACAGGGGGCAGGAACACTGAAGCTTTCTTT.